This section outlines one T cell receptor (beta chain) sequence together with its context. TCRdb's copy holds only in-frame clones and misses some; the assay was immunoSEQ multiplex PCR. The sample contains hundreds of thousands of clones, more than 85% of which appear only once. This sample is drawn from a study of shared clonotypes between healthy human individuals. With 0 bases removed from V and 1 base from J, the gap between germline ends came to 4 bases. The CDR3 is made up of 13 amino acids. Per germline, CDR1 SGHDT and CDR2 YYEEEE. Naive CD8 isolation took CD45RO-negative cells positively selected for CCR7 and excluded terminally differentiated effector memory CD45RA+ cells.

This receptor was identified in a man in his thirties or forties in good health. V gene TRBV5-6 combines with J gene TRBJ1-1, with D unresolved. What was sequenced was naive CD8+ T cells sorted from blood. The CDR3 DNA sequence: TGTGCCAGCAGCTTGGGTGCGAACACTGAAGCTTTCTTT. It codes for CASSLGANTEAFF.